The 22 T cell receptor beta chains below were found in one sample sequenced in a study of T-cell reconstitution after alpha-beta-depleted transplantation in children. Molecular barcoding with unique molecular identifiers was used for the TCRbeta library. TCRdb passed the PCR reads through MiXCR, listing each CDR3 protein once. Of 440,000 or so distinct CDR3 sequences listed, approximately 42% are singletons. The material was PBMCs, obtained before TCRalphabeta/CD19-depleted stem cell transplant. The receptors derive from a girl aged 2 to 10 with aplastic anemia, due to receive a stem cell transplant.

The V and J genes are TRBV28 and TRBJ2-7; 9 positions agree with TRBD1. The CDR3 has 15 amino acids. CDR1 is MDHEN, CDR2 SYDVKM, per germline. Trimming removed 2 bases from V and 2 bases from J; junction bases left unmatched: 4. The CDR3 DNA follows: TGTGCCAGCAGTTTAACGGGACAGGGAACCTACGAGCAGTACTTC. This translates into CASSLTGQGTYEQYF.

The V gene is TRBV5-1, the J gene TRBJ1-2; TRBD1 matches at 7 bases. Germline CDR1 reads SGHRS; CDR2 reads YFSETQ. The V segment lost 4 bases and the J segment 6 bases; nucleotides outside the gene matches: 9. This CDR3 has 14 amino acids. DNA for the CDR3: TGCGCCAGCAGCCCTGAACCAGGGGGGGATGGCTACACCTTC. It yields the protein CASSPEPGGDGYTF. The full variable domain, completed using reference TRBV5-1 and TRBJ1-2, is KAGVTQTPRYLIKTRGQQVTLSCSPISGHRSVSWYQQTPGQGLQFLFEYFSETQRNKGNFPGRFSGRQFSNSRSEMNVSTLELGDSALYLCASSPEPGGDGYTFGSGTRLTVV.

The CDR3 DNA follows: TGTGCCAGCAAGAGGGGGCAAGGCTATAATTCACCCCTCCACTTT. It yields the protein CASKRGQGYNSPLHF. The rearrangement joins TRBV27 to TRBJ1-6, with 7 bases identical to TRBD1. This CDR3 has 15 residues. With V trimmed by 7 bases and J by 3 bases, 6 bases remained unmatched. CDR1 and CDR2 from the germline V gene are MNHEY and SMNVEV (reference sequence).

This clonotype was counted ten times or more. The CDR3 region is CSGRQGEKSTEAFF. Written as DNA, the CDR3 is TGCAGCGGGAGACAGGGGGAGAAGAGCACTGAAGCTTTCTTT. The V gene is TRBV29-1, the J gene TRBJ1-1; TRBD1 agrees at 9 bases. The CDR3 runs to 14 residues. The junction had 10 bases not matched to a gene; V was cut back by 7 bases and J by 4 bases. The V gene's germline CDR1 is SQVTM and CDR2 ANQGSEA.

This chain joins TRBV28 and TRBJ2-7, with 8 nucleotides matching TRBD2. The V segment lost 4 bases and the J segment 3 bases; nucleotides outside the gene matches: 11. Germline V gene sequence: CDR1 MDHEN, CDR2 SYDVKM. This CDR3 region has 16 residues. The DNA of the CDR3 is TGTGCCAGCAGTTCGCTGGGGTGGCGGGAGGACTACGAGCAGTACTTC. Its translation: CASSSLGWREDYEQYF.

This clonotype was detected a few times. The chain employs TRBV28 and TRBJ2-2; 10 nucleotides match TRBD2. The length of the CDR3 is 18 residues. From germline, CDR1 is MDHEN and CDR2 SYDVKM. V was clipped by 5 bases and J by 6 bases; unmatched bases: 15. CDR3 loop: CASSHNEASGRAPGELFF. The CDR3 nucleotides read TGTGCCAGCAGTCACAATGAGGCCAGCGGGAGGGCCCCCGGGGAGCTGTTTTTT.

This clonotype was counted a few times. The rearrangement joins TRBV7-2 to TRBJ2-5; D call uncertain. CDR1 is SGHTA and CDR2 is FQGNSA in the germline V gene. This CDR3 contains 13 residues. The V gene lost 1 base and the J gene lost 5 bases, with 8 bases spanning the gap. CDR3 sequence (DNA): TGTGCCAGCAGCTTAGGTCGGCGGGAGACCCAGTACTTC. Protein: CASSLGRRETQYF.

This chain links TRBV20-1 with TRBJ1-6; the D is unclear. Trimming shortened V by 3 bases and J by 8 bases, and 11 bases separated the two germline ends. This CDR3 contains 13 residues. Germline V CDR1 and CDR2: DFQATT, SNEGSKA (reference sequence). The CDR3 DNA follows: TGCAGTGCTAGCGCAGCCGGCGATTCACCCCTCCACTTT. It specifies CSASAAGDSPLHF.

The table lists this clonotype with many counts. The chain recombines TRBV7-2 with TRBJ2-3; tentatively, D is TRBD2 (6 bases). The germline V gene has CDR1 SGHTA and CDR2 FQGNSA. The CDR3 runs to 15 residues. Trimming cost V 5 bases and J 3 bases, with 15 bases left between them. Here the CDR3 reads CASSGDWTITDTQYF. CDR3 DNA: TGTGCCAGCAGCGGGGACTGGACAATAACAGATACGCAGTATTTT.

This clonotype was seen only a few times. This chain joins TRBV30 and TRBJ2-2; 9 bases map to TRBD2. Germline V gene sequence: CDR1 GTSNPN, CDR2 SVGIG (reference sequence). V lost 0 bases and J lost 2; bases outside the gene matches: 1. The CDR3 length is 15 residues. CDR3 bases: TGTGCCTGGAGTGTACTAGCGGGTAACACCGGGGAGCTGTTTTTT. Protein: CAWSVLAGNTGELFF.

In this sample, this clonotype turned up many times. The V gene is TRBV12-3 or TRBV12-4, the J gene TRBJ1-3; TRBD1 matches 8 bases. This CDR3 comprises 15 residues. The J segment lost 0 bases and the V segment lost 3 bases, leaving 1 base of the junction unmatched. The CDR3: CASSLDRASGNTIYF. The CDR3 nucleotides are TGTGCCAGCAGTTTGGACAGGGCCTCTGGAAACACCATATATTTT.

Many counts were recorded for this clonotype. In DNA, the CDR3 is TGTGCCAGCAGCTTCAGGGTAAAGGGCGCCGGGGAGCTGTTTTTT. Amino acid sequence: CASSFRVKGAGELFF. The chain links TRBV7-2 to TRBJ2-2; D possibly corresponds to TRBD1 (5 bases). This CDR3 is 15 amino acids long. In germline, CDR1 is SGHTA, CDR2 FQGNSA. The V end lost 3 bases, the J end lost 6 bases, and 14 bases lay between the germline ends. Complete variable domain (other parts from reference TRBV7-2 and TRBJ2-2): GAGVSQSPSNKVTEKGKDVELRCDPISGHTALYWYRQSLGQGLEFLIYFQGNSAPDKSGLPSDRFSAERTGGSVSTLTIQRTQQEDSAVYLCASSFRVKGAGELFFGEGSRLTVL.

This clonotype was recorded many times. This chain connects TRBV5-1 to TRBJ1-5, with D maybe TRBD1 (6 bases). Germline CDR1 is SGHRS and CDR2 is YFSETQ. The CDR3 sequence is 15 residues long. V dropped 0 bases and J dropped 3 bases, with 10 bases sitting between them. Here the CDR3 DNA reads TGCGCCAGCAGCTTGGGGGCAGGGGCCAATCAGCCCCAGCATTTT. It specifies CASSLGAGANQPQHF.

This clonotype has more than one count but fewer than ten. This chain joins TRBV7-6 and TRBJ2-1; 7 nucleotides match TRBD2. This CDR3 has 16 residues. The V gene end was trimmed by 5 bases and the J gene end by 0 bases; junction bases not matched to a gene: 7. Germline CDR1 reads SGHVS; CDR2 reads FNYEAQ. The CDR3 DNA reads TGTGCCAGCAGCCCGCAGGGACTATCCTCCTACAATGAGCAGTTCTTC. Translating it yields CASSPQGLSSYNEQFF.

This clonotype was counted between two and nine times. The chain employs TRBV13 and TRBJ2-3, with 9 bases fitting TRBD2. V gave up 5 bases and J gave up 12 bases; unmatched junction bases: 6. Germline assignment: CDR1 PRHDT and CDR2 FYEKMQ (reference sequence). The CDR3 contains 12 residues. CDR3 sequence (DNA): TGTGCCAGCAGCCCTGGGACTAGCTTACAGTATTTT. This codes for CASSPGTSLQYF.

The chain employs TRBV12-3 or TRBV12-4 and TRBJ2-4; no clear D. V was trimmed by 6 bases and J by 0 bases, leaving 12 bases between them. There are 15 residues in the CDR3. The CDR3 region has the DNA TGTGCCAGCAGCACTGGCCAGAGAGCCAAAAACATTCAGTACTTC. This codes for CASSTGQRAKNIQYF.

The CDR3 loop reads CSAKDRGATDTQYF. The DNA of the CDR3 is TGCAGTGCCAAGGACAGGGGCGCCACAGATACGCAGTATTTT. The chain combines TRBV20-1 with TRBJ2-3, with 9 bases aligning to TRBD1. Germline-derived CDR1 and CDR2 are DFQATT and SNEGSKA (reference sequence). Unmatched junction bases numbered 6, after V lost 6 bases and J lost 2 bases. The CDR3 has 14 residues.

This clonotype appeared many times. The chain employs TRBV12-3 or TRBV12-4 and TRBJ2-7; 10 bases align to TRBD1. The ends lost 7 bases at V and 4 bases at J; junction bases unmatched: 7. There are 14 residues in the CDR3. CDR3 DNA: TGTGCCAGCAACAGACAGGGGGCCAGTTACGAGCAGTACTTC. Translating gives CASNRQGASYEQYF.

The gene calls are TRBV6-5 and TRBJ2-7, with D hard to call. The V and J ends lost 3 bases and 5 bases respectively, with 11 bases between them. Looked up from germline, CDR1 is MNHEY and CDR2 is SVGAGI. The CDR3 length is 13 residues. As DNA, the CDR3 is TGTGCCAGCAGTTATTCGCGTGGCGACGAGCAGTACTTC. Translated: CASSYSRGDEQYF.

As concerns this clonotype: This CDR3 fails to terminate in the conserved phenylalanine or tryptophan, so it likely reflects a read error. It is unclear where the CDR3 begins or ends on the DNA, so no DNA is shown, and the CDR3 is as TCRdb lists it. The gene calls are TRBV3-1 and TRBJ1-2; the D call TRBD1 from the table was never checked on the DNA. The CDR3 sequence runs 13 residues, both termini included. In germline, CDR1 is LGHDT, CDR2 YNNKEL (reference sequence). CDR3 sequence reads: CASSPGTDHYPSL.

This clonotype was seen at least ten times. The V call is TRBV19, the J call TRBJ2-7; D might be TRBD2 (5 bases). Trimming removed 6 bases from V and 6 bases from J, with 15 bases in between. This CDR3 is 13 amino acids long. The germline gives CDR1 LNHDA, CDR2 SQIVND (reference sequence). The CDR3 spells CASSPGLHGEQYF. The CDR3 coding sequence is TGTGCCAGTAGCCCCGGACTCCACGGCGAGCAGTACTTC.

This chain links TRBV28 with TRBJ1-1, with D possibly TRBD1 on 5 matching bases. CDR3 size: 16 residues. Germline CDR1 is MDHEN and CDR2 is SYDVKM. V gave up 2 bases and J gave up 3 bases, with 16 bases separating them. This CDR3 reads CASSLRQGWGDTEAFF. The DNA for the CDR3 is TGTGCCAGCAGTTTACGGCAGGGCTGGGGAGACACTGAAGCTTTCTTT.